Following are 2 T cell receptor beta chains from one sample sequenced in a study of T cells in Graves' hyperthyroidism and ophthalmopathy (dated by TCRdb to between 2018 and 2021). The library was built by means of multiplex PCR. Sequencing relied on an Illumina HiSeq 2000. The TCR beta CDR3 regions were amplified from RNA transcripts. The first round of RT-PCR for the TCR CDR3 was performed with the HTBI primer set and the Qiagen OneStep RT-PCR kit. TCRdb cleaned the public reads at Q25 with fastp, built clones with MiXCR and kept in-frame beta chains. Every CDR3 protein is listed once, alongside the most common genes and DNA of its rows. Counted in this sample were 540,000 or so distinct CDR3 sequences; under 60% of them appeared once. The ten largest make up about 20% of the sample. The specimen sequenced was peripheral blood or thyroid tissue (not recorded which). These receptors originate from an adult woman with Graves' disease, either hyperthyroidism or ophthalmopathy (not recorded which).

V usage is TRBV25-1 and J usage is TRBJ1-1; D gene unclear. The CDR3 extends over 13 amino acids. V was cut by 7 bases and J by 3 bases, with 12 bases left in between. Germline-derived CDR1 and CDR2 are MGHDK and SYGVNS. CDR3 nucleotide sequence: TGTGCCAGCAACCGGGTTGAGGACACTGAAGCTTTCTTT. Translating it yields CASNRVEDTEAFF.

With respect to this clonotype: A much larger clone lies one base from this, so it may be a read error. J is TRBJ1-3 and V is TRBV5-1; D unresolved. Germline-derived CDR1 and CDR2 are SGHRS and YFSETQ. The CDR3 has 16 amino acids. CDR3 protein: CASSLDPVGTGDTIYF. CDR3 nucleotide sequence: TGCGCCAGCAGCTTGGATCCGGTGGGTACTGGAGACACCATATATTTT.